These T cell receptor beta chains were read from a single sample in a study of response to subunit inactivated influenza vaccine. TCRdb reprocessed the RT-PCR reads with MiXCR, giving one entry per CDR3 protein. This table holds more than 500,000 distinct CDR3 sequences, approximately 11% found once. This same sample was also part of a study on T cells expressing NK-cell markers.

The specimen comprised PBMCs from blood, sampled on the day of vaccination. The receptors here all came from a man aged 50-60 years who received an inactivated influenza vaccine. Each CDR3 is given with its conserved first and last residue. The D gene is left open where the match is weak. Size is stated for part of the rows, as once, few or many counts, or as a class when the clone is expanded.

D gene	clone size	V gene	CDR3 length	J gene	CDR3 DNA	CDR3 protein
TRBD1	many	TRBV29-1	14	TRBJ1-2	TGCAGCGTTGACAAAACGGGACAGGGGGCCGGCTACACCTTC	CSVDKTGQGAGYTF
NA	NA	TRBV7-8	13	TRBJ2-1	TGTGCCAGCAGCTTAGGACACCGGTCTGAGCAGTTCTTC	CASSLGHRSEQFF
TRBD2	few	TRBV7-2	16	TRBJ2-3	TGTGCCAGCAGCTTGGGGCTAGCGGGAGGCTCAGATACGCAGTATTTT	CASSLGLAGGSDTQYF
NA	few	TRBV27	16	TRBJ2-2	TGTGCCAGCAGTCACCCGGGAAGGGGGGACACCGGGGAGCTGTTTTTT	CASSHPGRGDTGELFF
NA	NA	TRBV12-3/TRBV12-4	13	TRBJ1-5	TGTGCCAGCAGTCGGCGGGAGAATCAGCCCCAGCATTTT	CASSRRENQPQHF
TRBD2	NA	TRBV11-2	15	TRBJ2-1	TGTGCCAGCACCATGGGCGGGGGGGCTAGAAATGAGCAGTTCTTC	CASTMGGGARNEQFF
NA	NA	TRBV4-3	17	TRBJ2-7	TGCGCCAGCAGCCAAGACAGAGCCGAGATTACCTCCTACGAGCAGTACTTC	CASSQDRAEITSYEQYF
NA	NA	TRBV15	13	TRBJ2-2	TGTGCCACCAGCAAAGGGATCGGCGGGGAGCTGTTTTTT	CATSKGIGGELFF
NA	few	TRBV12-3/TRBV12-4	14	TRBJ1-4	TGTGCCAGCAGTTTAAGCGGGTTGGAGGAAAAACTGTTTTTT	CASSLSGLEEKLFF
TRBD1	medium-sized	TRBV7-8	16	TRBJ1-5	TGTGCCAGCAGCTTAGTCGCAGGGGGCCCCGGTCAGCCCCAGCATTTT	CASSLVAGGPGQPQHF
TRBD2	many	TRBV7-8	15	TRBJ2-1	TGTGCCAGCAGCTTAGTGGTTAGCGGGATCAATGAGCAGTTCTTC	CASSLVVSGINEQFF
TRBD1	few	TRBV11-2	13	TRBJ2-7	TGTGCCAGCAGATGGACAGGGTCCTACGAGCAGTACTTC	CASRWTGSYEQYF
NA	few	TRBV13	17	TRBJ2-6	TGTGCCAGCAGCCATGCCGGAGGGGGCTCTGGGGCCAACGTCCTGACTTTC	CASSHAGGGSGANVLTF
NA	few	TRBV6-1	15	TRBJ2-3	TGTGCCAGCGCGGCCGCGGCGGCTAGCACAGATACGCAGTATTTT	CASAAAAASTDTQYF
NA	few	TRBV6-2/TRBV6-3	13	TRBJ1-1	TGTGCCAGCAATATGGGGCTAAACACTGAAGCTTTCTTT	CASNMGLNTEAFF
TRBD2	NA	TRBV29-1	14	TRBJ2-2	TGCAGCGTTGTTCTCAGCGGGAGTGGCGGGGAGCTGTTTTTT	CSVVLSGSGGELFF
TRBD1	many	TRBV29-1	13	TRBJ1-2	TGCAGCGCCCCGGGACAGGGGGCCTATGGCTACACCTTC	CSAPGQGAYGYTF
NA	few	TRBV20-1	15	TRBJ1-1	TGCAGTGCCCATAGGGGGGGTAGAGGGAACACTGAAGCTTTCTTT	CSAHRGGRGNTEAFF
TRBD1	NA	TRBV20-1	14	TRBJ2-3	TGCAGTGCTAGAGATTCCAGGGGGCGGGATACGCAGTATTTT	CSARDSRGRDTQYF
TRBD2	NA	TRBV3-1	14	TRBJ2-2	TGTGCCAGCAGCCGCCGGGAGGGCCTCGGGGAGCTGTTTTTT	CASSRREGLGELFF
TRBD1	NA	TRBV5-1	15	TRBJ2-7	TGCGCCAGCAGCTTACAGGGGGCAACTGTCTACGAGCAGTACTTC	CASSLQGATVYEQYF
TRBD2	NA	TRBV5-1	15	TRBJ2-1	TGCGCCAGCAGCTTGCGTAGCGGGAGGGCCAATGAGCAGTTCTTC	CASSLRSGRANEQFF
TRBD1	few	TRBV4-1	15	TRBJ2-3	TGCGCCAGCAGCCAACAACAGGGGTACACAGATACGCAGTATTTT	CASSQQQGYTDTQYF
NA	NA	TRBV29-1	12	TRBJ2-7	TGCAGCGTTGAAGAATTCCGGGGAGAGCAGTACTTC	CSVEEFRGEQYF
TRBD2	few	TRBV24-1	12	TRBJ2-5	TGTGCCACCAGTGCGGGGGGAGGGACCCAGTACTTC	CATSAGGGTQYF
TRBD1	few	TRBV5-6	15	TRBJ1-5	TGTGCCAGCAGCCAACAGGGGAATAGCAATCAGCCCCAGCATTTT	CASSQQGNSNQPQHF